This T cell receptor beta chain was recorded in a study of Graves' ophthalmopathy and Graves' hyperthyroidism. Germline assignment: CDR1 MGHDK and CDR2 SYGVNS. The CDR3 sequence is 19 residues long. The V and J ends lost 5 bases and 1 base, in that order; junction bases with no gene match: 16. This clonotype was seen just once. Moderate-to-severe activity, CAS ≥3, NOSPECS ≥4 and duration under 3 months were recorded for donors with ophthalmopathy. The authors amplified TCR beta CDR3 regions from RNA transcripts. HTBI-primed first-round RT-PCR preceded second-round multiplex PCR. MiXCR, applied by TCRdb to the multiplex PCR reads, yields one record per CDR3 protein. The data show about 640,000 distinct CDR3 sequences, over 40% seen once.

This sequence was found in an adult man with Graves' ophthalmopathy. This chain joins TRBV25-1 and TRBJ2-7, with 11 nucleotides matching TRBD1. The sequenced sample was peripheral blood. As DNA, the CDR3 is TGTGCCAGCAGTCCGCACCCGGGACAGGGGGTTGTAGTGTCCTACGAGCAGTACTTC. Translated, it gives CASSPHPGQGVVVSYEQYF.